This is a list of T cell receptor beta chains from one sample in a study of blood T cell repertoires in COVID-19. Data came from immunoSEQ multiplex PCR; TCRdb stores just in-frame clones and leaves some out. The sample has under 300,000 clones, about 85% seen once; the top ten hold 13%. Sequencing input: peripheral blood. These receptors were obtained from a human donor in a cohort sampled during active COVID-19. Both conserved end residues are part of each CDR3. A D gene is named only where the DNA matches it firmly. Rows may omit the clone size; those that give it use once, few, many or a size class.

D gene,V gene,J gene,clone size,CDR3 DNA,CDR3 protein
-,TRBV6-1,TRBJ2-3,once,TGTGCCAGCAGTGAATTGGGCGGCACAGATACGCAGTATTTT,CASSELGGTDTQYF
-,TRBV7-2,TRBJ1-6,-,TGTGCCAGCAGCACCCAACAGAATTCACCCCTCCACTTT,CASSTQQNSPLHF
TRBD1,TRBV12-3/TRBV12-4,TRBJ1-3,-,TGTGCCAGCAGCGAAGGGGGCCCTGGATATTTT,CASSEGGPGYF
-,TRBV27,TRBJ2-1,-,TGTGCCAGCGGTAGCTCCTACAATGAGCAGTTCTTC,CASGSSYNEQFF
TRBD1,TRBV27,TRBJ1-2,-,TGTGCCAGCAGACGGGACAGGGACGGCGGCTACACCTTC,CASRRDRDGGYTF
-,TRBV12-3/TRBV12-4,TRBJ2-1,-,TGTGCCAGCAGTTTAGCTACTAGCAATGAGCAGTTCTTC,CASSLATSNEQFF
TRBD1,TRBV28,TRBJ1-1,-,TGTGCCAGCAGTCCGGGGACAGGGTGGACTGAAGCTTTCTTT,CASSPGTGWTEAFF
-,TRBV19,TRBJ2-3,-,TGTGCCAGTGGGGCCGGGGATACGCAGTATTTT,CASGAGDTQYF
-,TRBV5-1,TRBJ1-2,-,TGCGCCAGCAGCTTAAGGGCCTATCCAGGGGTTGGTGGCTACACCTTC,CASSLRAYPGVGGYTF
-,TRBV7-2,TRBJ1-1,-,TGTGCCAGCAGCTTAGCGCAAAAATGGGGCTACACTGAAGCTTTCTTT,CASSLAQKWGYTEAFF
-,TRBV18,TRBJ1-2,-,TGTGCCAGCTCACACCCTAGAGACTATGGCTACACCTTC,CASSHPRDYGYTF
-,TRBV6-5,TRBJ2-1,-,TGTGCCAGCAGGGGGGACTCACCCCCCCACAATGAGCAGTTCTTC,CASRGDSPPHNEQFF
-,TRBV9,TRBJ1-1,-,TGTGCCAGCAGCCCCCCGGGGGGGCCCACCCTGGCTGTCGATTTCTTT,CASSPPGGPTLAVDFF
TRBD1,TRBV5-8,TRBJ2-5,-,TGTGCCAGCAGCTTGGAGAGGGGGCGGAGGCAAGAGACCCAGTACTTC,CASSLERGRRQETQYF
TRBD2,TRBV19,TRBJ2-2,-,TGTGCCAGTAGTACAGGGAGGGCCGTCGGGGAGCTGTTTTTT,CASSTGRAVGELFF
TRBD1,TRBV25-1,TRBJ2-7,many,TGTGCCAGCAGTGGTTGGGACAGTTTATCCTACGAGCAGTACTTC,CASSGWDSLSYEQYF
TRBD2,TRBV28,TRBJ2-1,-,TGTGCCAGCAGTTTTGGGGGGGCCTACAATGAGCAGTTCTTC,CASSFGGAYNEQFF
TRBD1,TRBV19,TRBJ1-5,-,TGTGCCAGTAGTACAGACAGGGCCGAGAATCAGCCCCAGCATTTT,CASSTDRAENQPQHF
-,TRBV7-9,TRBJ2-7,few,TGTGCCAGCAGCTTGTCTAGCGAGCAGTACTTC,CASSLSSEQYF
-,TRBV4-3,TRBJ2-1,few,TGCGCCAGCAGCCAAGATAGTGGGACAAAGCAGTTCTTC,CASSQDSGTKQFF
TRBD1,TRBV7-2,TRBJ2-6,-,TGTGCCAGCAGCTTGGGACAGGGACGGGCCAACGTCCTGACTTTC,CASSLGQGRANVLTF
TRBD1,TRBV18,TRBJ1-3,-,TGTGCCAGCTCATCCGGGACAGGGGGCACTGGAAACACCATATATTTT,CASSSGTGGTGNTIYF
-,TRBV18,TRBJ1-1,-,TGTGCCAGCTCACCGACGGGAAGTGTGGACACTGAAGCTTTCTTT,CASSPTGSVDTEAFF
-,TRBV5-6,TRBJ2-7,-,TGTGCCAGCAGCTGGGGCAGGGGAATCAACGAGCAGTACTTC,CASSWGRGINEQYF
TRBD2,TRBV3-1/TRBV3-2,TRBJ2-1,-,TGTGCCAGCAGCCAAGAAGGCGGACTAGCGGGAGTCAATGAGCAGTTCTTC,CASSQEGGLAGVNEQFF
-,TRBV19,TRBJ2-5,-,TGTGCCAGTAGTATAGACTACTGGGGAGGGACCCAGTACTTC,CASSIDYWGGTQYF
TRBD1,TRBV28,TRBJ2-2,few,TGTGCCAGCAGTTCTCCTATTGTGGGACAGGGAACCGGGGAGCTGTTTTTT,CASSSPIVGQGTGELFF
-,TRBV30,TRBJ1-1,-,TGTGCCTGGAGCCGGCGGCGGGGGGCTTTCTTT,CAWSRRRGAFF
TRBD2,TRBV5-4,TRBJ2-7,-,TGTGCCAGCAGCTTAAGCGGGAACTACGAGCAGTACTTC,CASSLSGNYEQYF
-,TRBV7-2,TRBJ1-1,-,TGTGCCAGCAGCCCCCAAGCCGGGAGGAACACTGAAGCTTTCTTT,CASSPQAGRNTEAFF
-,TRBV7-2,TRBJ2-5,-,TGTGCCAGCAGCTTAACAGGCAGTAAAGAGACCCAGTACTTC,CASSLTGSKETQYF
TRBD1,TRBV19,TRBJ1-6,-,TGTGCCAGTCGCGAGGGACAGGGTATACGAAGTTCACCCCTCCACTTT,CASREGQGIRSSPLHF
TRBD2,TRBV9,TRBJ2-1,-,TGTGCCAGCAGCTCCATAGCGGGAGCTATATACAATGAGCAGTTCTTC,CASSSIAGAIYNEQFF
-,TRBV12-3/TRBV12-4,TRBJ1-4,-,TGTGCCAGCAGTTTGGAGGGGGAAAAACTGTTTTTT,CASSLEGEKLFF
TRBD1,TRBV7-9,TRBJ1-6,-,TGTGCCAGCAGCTTATCTCAGGGGGATAATTCACCCCTCCACTTT,CASSLSQGDNSPLHF
-,TRBV5-1,TRBJ2-3,-,TGCGCCAGCAGCTTGGAAGCCACAGATACGCAGTATTTT,CASSLEATDTQYF
TRBD2,TRBV6-2/TRBV6-3,TRBJ2-1,-,TGTGCCAGCAGTACCACTAGCGGGTCCTACAATGAGCAGTTCTTC,CASSTTSGSYNEQFF
TRBD1,TRBV6-6,TRBJ2-2,-,TGTGCCAGCAGTTACCCCCCGGGACAGGGCTCCGGGGAGCTGTTTTTT,CASSYPPGQGSGELFF
TRBD2,TRBV28,TRBJ2-1,-,TGTGCCAGCAGTTTATCCCCCGGACTAGCGGGACCTTATGATGAGCAGTTCTTC,CASSLSPGLAGPYDEQFF
TRBD1,TRBV7-3,TRBJ2-5,-,TGTGCCAGCAGTCCACAGGGGGCGCTTCTCCAAGAGACCCAGTACTTC,CASSPQGALLQETQYF
-,TRBV6-5,TRBJ1-5,-,TGTGCCAGCGCCAGAAACGGGAATCAGCCCCAGCATTTT,CASARNGNQPQHF